The present T cell receptor beta chain was sequenced within a study of blood T cell repertoires in COVID-19. Background on the study: From T cells, B-cell-depleted T cells, or PBMCs came the material, which was cDNA or gDNA.

Original handling: Quantification of nucleated cells was approximated via reference gene primer amplification. The assay was immunoSEQ multiplex PCR, and TCRdb's table has in-frame clones only and misses some. That table is the source of V, J and clone size, and D and trimming were worked out from the DNA. There are about 250,000 clones in the sample; 85% to 90% occur only once, and roughly 16% lies in the top ten. CDR1 is SGHRS and CDR2 is YFSETQ in the germline V gene. Deletions cut 3 bases from V and 6 bases from J, with 14 bases between. The CDR3 has 14 amino acids. J is TRBJ2-3 and V is TRBV5-1; D is possibly TRBD1 (6 bases). Input material: PBMCs or T cells enriched from blood (not recorded which). This clonotype originated in a man younger than 35 who had recovered from COVID-19. The CDR3 is CASSWGLAGDTQYF. DNA of the CDR3: TGCGCCAGCAGCTGGGGGCTAGCAGGCGATACGCAGTATTTT.